Here is one TCR beta chain with its context. This entry comes from a study of blood T cell repertoires in COVID-19. Across the whole study: Material from acute and convalescent COVID-19 was sourced from the United States, Italy and Spain.

TCRdb's table, derived via immunoSEQ multiplex PCR, lists solely in-frame clones and lacks some. The sample consists of a few hundred thousand clones, 80% to 90% of them appearing once. The clonotype originates from a woman in her 70s with acute or convalescent COVID-19. The specimen sequenced was peripheral blood.

CDR3 protein: CAWTLRETTEAFF. CDR3 DNA sequence: TGTGCCTGGACCTTACGGGAGACGACTGAAGCTTTCTTT. The chain employs TRBV30 and TRBJ1-1; D unclear. The CDR3 loop spans 13 amino acids. Germline V gene lookup returns CDR1 GTSNPN and CDR2 SVGIG (reference sequence). Trimming shortened V by 4 bases and J by 5 bases, and 14 bases separated the two germline ends. Full variable domain (missing parts from reference TRBV30 and TRBJ1-1): SQTIHQWPATLVQPVGSPLSLECTVEGTSNPNLYWYRQAAGRGLQLLFYSVGIGQISSEVPQNLSASRPQDRQFILSSKKLLLSDSGFYLCAWTLRETTEAFFGQGTRLTVV.